A single sample gave rise to the 26 T cell receptor beta chains below, sequenced in a study of radiotherapy plus CTLA-4 blockade in lung cancer. The table came from immunoSEQ multiplex PCR; TCRdb's copy has only in-frame clones and leaves some out. The table shows tens of thousands of clones, with roughly 80% occurring only once. The source material was peripheral blood, sampled from a patient treated with radiotherapy plus ipilimumab. These receptors were taken from a human donor with non-small cell lung cancer who had stable disease on radiotherapy plus ipilimumab.

The chain combines TRBV7-9 with TRBJ1-1; 7 bases agree with TRBD1. The trim removed 11 bases at V and 1 base at J, leaving 7 bases unmatched. This CDR3 is 13 amino acids long. Germline lookup yields CDR1 SEHNR and CDR2 FQNEAQ (reference sequence). CDR3 sequence reads: CASKDRTNTEAFF. CDR3 in DNA: TGTGCCTCGAAGGACAGGACGAACACTGAAGCTTTCTTT. The complete variable domain, with remaining parts taken from reference TRBV7-9 and TRBJ1-1, reads DTGVSQNPRHKITKRGQNVTFRCDPISEHNRLYWYRQTLGQGPEFLTYFQNEAQLEKSRLLSDRFSAERPKGSFSTLEIQRTEQGDSAMYLCASKDRTNTEAFFGQGTRLTVV.

The rearrangement links TRBV11-3 to TRBJ1-2, with a weak D call TRBD1 (5 bases). Germline CDR1 is SGHNT and CDR2 is YENEEA. V was clipped by 1 base and J by 2 bases, with 8 bases between them. The CDR3 length is 14 residues. CDR3 in amino acids: CASSLGPGNYGYTF. Here the CDR3 DNA reads TGTGCCAGCAGCTTAGGACCAGGGAACTATGGCTACACCTTC.

V and J are TRBV7-2 and TRBJ1-6; no reliable D call. The ends were cut back, 1 base at V and 6 bases at J, with 7 bases in the middle. Germline assignment: CDR1 SGHTA and CDR2 FQGNSA. This CDR3 spans 14 amino acids. CDR3 sequence: CASSLDPINSPLHF. In DNA, the CDR3 is TGTGCCAGCAGCTTAGACCCCATTAATTCACCCCTCCACTTT.

This chain links TRBV19 with TRBJ1-2; D is possibly TRBD1 (6 bases). The CDR3 length is 14 residues. Germline V gives CDR1 LNHDA, CDR2 SQIVND (reference sequence). V was trimmed by 5 bases and J by 4 bases, leaving 14 bases between them. Here the CDR3 DNA reads TGTGCCAGTAGTCCCGGGACAACTAGCTATGGCTACACCTTC. It codes for CASSPGTTSYGYTF.

This clone was counted between two and nine times. The rearrangement joins TRBV7-9 to TRBJ1-3; 7 bases fit TRBD1. The trim removed 5 bases at V and 2 bases at J, leaving 3 bases unmatched. The CDR3 sequence is 14 residues long. CDR1 and CDR2 from the germline V gene are SEHNR and FQNEAQ (reference sequence). The CDR3 nucleotides read TGTGCCAGCAGCCCTACAGGGGCTGGAAACACCATATATTTT. Residues: CASSPTGAGNTIYF.

The chain's CDR3 is CASSLRGGNTIYF. The CDR3 bases are TGTGCCAGCAGCTTACGAGGGGGAAACACCATATATTTT. The chain employs TRBV7-6 and TRBJ1-3; D is ambiguous. Germline assignment: CDR1 SGHVS and CDR2 FNYEAQ. Trimming shortened V by 2 bases and J by 4 bases, and 6 bases separated the two germline ends. The CDR3 is 13 residues long.

The V call is TRBV27, the J call TRBJ2-3; possibly TRBD2 for D (5 bases). The CDR3 contains 16 residues. V lost 5 bases, J lost 2 bases, and 17 bases lay in between. CDR1 is MNHEY, CDR2 SMNVEV, per germline (reference sequence). The CDR3 DNA reads as TGTGCCAGCAGTAGACGGGGTCTCACCGCCACAGATACGCAGTATTTT. Translation: CASSRRGLTATDTQYF.

Only a few counts were recorded for this clone. In nucleotides, the CDR3 is TGTGCCAGCAGCCCCTTCGACAGGGGGAGGGCTGAAAAACTGTTTTTT. It codes for CASSPFDRGRAEKLFF. J is TRBJ1-4 and V is TRBV5-8; 9 bases are shared with TRBD1. The CDR3 consists of 16 residues. Germline lookup yields CDR1 SGHTS and CDR2 YDEGEE. Trimming at V came to 4 bases and at J to 7 bases, leaving 11 bases not matched to a gene.

The chain combines TRBV29-1 with TRBJ2-2, with D possibly TRBD1 on 6 matching bases. Germline assignment: CDR1 SQVTM and CDR2 ANQGSEA. The CDR3 spans 14 residues. Trimming pared 8 bases from V and 1 base from J, leaving 14 bases between. The CDR3 coding sequence is TGCAGCCTACGGGACACAAAGAACACCGGGGAGCTGTTTTTT. It encodes CSLRDTKNTGELFF.

J is TRBJ2-2 and V is TRBV7-8, with 11 bases matching TRBD1. The CDR3 runs to 15 residues. V dropped 1 base and J dropped 7; count of bases not matched to a gene: 2. Germline V lookup: CDR1 SGHVS, CDR2 FQNEAQ. The CDR3 nucleotides read TGTGCCAGCAGCTTAGGGACAGGGGGCGACGGGGAGCTGTTTTTT. It yields the protein CASSLGTGGDGELFF.

The chain combines TRBV6-1 with TRBJ2-7; D perhaps matches TRBD2 (6 bases). Germline lookup yields CDR1 MNHNS and CDR2 SASEGT. The V and J ends lost 3 bases and 3 bases respectively, with 15 bases between them. This CDR3 spans 15 amino acids. In DNA form, the CDR3 reads TGTGCCAGCAGTGAGGGTAGCGGAGCTTTCTACGAGCAGTACTTC. Its protein product is CASSEGSGAFYEQYF.

The CDR3 protein is CASSQERLSSYEQYF. In nucleotides, the CDR3 is TGTGCCAGCAGCCAAGAAAGGTTGAGCTCCTACGAGCAGTACTTC. V and J are TRBV4-2 and TRBJ2-7; D is undetermined. CDR1 is LGHNA, CDR2 YNFKEQ, per germline. The CDR3 contains 15 residues. The ends were cut back, 0 bases at V and 0 bases at J, with 9 bases in the middle.

The J gene is TRBJ1-3, the V gene TRBV11-2; unclear D gene. V gave up 1 base and J gave up 2 bases, with 3 bases separating them. This CDR3 contains 13 residues. Germline V gives CDR1 SGHAT, CDR2 FQNNGV. CDR3 residues: CASSLGAGNTIYF. The CDR3 nucleotides are TGTGCCAGCAGCTTAGGAGCTGGAAACACCATATATTTT.

This chain uses TRBV6-5 with TRBJ2-1, with a possible D match to TRBD2 (6 bases). Germline CDR1 reads MNHEY; CDR2 reads SVGAGI. V dropped 2 bases and J dropped 0 bases, with 11 bases sitting between them. The CDR3 length is 16 residues. Here the CDR3 DNA reads TGTGCCAGCAGTTACCCCCCCGGGAGCTCCTACAATGAGCAGTTCTTC. This gives the protein CASSYPPGSSYNEQFF.

V is TRBV6-4 and J is TRBJ2-3, with a weak D call TRBD1 (6 bases). Germline CDR1 and CDR2: MRHNA and SNTAGT. The germline V and J ends were trimmed by 5 bases and 3 bases, with 15 bases remaining between them. CDR3 length equals 15 residues. The chain's CDR3 is CASSKSGAGTDTQYF. CDR3 coding DNA: TGTGCCAGCAGTAAATCAGGGGCAGGGACAGATACGCAGTATTTT.

The chain uses TRBV6-5 and TRBJ1-4; D possibly corresponds to TRBD1 (5 bases). Per the germline V gene, CDR1 is MNHEY and CDR2 is SVGAGI. V was pared by 0 bases and J by 5 bases, with 13 bases between. CDR3 size: 16 residues. The CDR3 DNA reads TGTGCCAGCAGTTACTCCTGGTCCAGGGCCAATGAAAAACTGTTTTTT. This gives the protein CASSYSWSRANEKLFF.

There are a few counts of this clone. The chain is built from TRBV21-1 and TRBJ1-4. TRBV21-1 is a pseudogene segment. CDR3 length: 15 amino acids. CDR3 amino acids: CASSKARGFNEKLFF. CDR3 nucleotide sequence: TGTGCCAGCAGCAAAGCTCGGGGCTTTAATGAAAAACTGTTTTTT.

This chain links TRBV29-1 with TRBJ2-3; the D gene is possibly TRBD1 (5 bases). Trimming pared 1 base from V and 11 bases from J, leaving 13 bases between. This CDR3 spans 12 amino acids. The germline V gene encodes CDR1 SQVTM and CDR2 ANQGSEA. The CDR3 is CSVEAGTGGQYF. The DNA of the CDR3 is TGCAGCGTTGAAGCCGGAACAGGCGGGCAGTATTTT.

The rearrangement joins TRBV6-5 to TRBJ2-5; 10 positions agree with TRBD2. V gave up 2 bases and J gave up 4 bases; unmatched junction bases: 7. CDR3 size: 16 residues. Germline V gene lookup returns CDR1 MNHEY and CDR2 SVGAGI. The CDR3 DNA is TGTGCCAGCAGTTACCCTAGCGGGAGATCCGGAGAGACCCAGTACTTC. Translated: CASSYPSGRSGETQYF.

The chain uses TRBV27 and TRBJ1-6, with D possibly matching TRBD1 (5 bases). This CDR3 is built from 15 residues. Looked up from germline, CDR1 is MNHEY and CDR2 is SMNVEV (reference sequence). With 5 bases removed from V and 0 bases from J, the gap between germline ends came to 8 bases. The CDR3 nucleotides are TGTGCCAGCAGTCCGGGACGCTCCTATAATTCACCCCTCCACTTT. It yields the protein CASSPGRSYNSPLHF.

This clone appeared a single time. V gene TRBV6-1 combines with J gene TRBJ2-4, with D unclear. This CDR3 contains 12 residues. V lost 7 bases, J lost 1 base, and 5 bases lay in between. CDR1 is MNHNS and CDR2 is SASEGT in the germline V gene. The chain's CDR3 is CASTGAKNIQYF. CDR3 in DNA: TGTGCCAGCACCGGGGCCAAAAACATTCAGTACTTC.

The J gene is TRBJ1-1, the V gene TRBV27; D gene uncertain. The germline V gene encodes CDR1 MNHEY and CDR2 SMNVEV (reference sequence). CDR3 size: 15 residues. The V end was cut by 6 bases, the J end by 0 bases, with 14 bases between. CDR3 DNA: TGTGCCAGCAGCTTCAACAGCGACATGAACACTGAAGCTTTCTTT. Residues: CASSFNSDMNTEAFF.

This clone was detected once. The chain employs TRBV19 and TRBJ1-1, with a tentative D call TRBD1 (6 bases). Germline CDR1 and CDR2: LNHDA and SQIVND (reference sequence). V was cut by 3 bases and J by 4 bases, with 15 bases left in between. This CDR3 is built from 15 residues. The CDR3 reads CASSILPGAVTEAFF. DNA for the CDR3: TGTGCCAGTAGTATTTTGCCGGGGGCGGTCACTGAAGCTTTCTTT.

The rearrangement joins TRBV29-1 to TRBJ2-5; TRBD1 agrees at 11 bases. This CDR3 is built from 14 residues. The germline gives CDR1 SQVTM, CDR2 ANQGSEA. The V and J ends lost 7 bases and 5 bases, in that order; junction bases with no gene match: 9. The CDR3 nucleotides read TGCAGCGCCCGGGACAGGGGGTCCGTCGAGACCCAGTACTTC. This sequence encodes CSARDRGSVETQYF.

This chain connects TRBV6-5 to TRBJ1-6; D unclear. Germline assignment: CDR1 MNHEY and CDR2 SVGAGI. This CDR3 comprises 11 residues. V lost 6 bases and J 10 bases, leaving 7 bases between the germline ends. In DNA, the CDR3 is TGTGCCAGCAGCGAGGGATCACCCCTCCACTTT. Its translation: CASSEGSPLHF.

This chain connects TRBV9 to TRBJ2-7; 11 bases fit TRBD1. CDR1 is SGDLS, CDR2 YYNGEE, per germline. The CDR3 is 17 residues long. After removal of 0 bases from V and 5 bases from J, the junction contained 10 bases not matched to a gene. The CDR3 sequence: CASSVAPGWDRGNEQYF. The CDR3 coding sequence is TGTGCCAGCAGCGTAGCCCCCGGGTGGGACAGGGGGAACGAGCAGTACTTC.